This TCR beta chain was recorded in a study of shared clonotypes between healthy human individuals. Regarding the study as a whole: Among non-shared clonotypes, generation probabilities were lower than among those shared by all four donors.

At a deep level, the assay was run. In the source study's methods: Filtering differed since immunoSEQ provided only junctions, with no quality scores. Some clones are missing from TCRdb's copy, which holds only in-frame ones; the method was immunoSEQ multiplex PCR. V, J and clone size were drawn from that table, and D and trimming were deduced from the DNA. The sample comprises roughly 170,000 clones, approximately 61% of which are singletons, and over 9.5% rests with the top ten. Turning to this clone: The antigen is undetermined.

Germline lookup yields CDR1 SNHLY and CDR2 FYNNEI. This CDR3 contains 15 residues. V trimming: 7 bases; J trimming: 0 bases; junction bases outside the gene matches: 9. The gene calls are TRBV2 and TRBJ2-7; 7 bases are shared with TRBD1. The sample taken for sequencing was memory CD4+ T cells sorted from blood. This sample's subset: CD45RA-negative fraction. The receptor comes from a young man in good health. Here the CDR3 reads CASTYPGQSSYEQYF. CDR3 DNA sequence: TGTGCCAGCACGTATCCGGGACAGAGCTCCTACGAGCAGTACTTC.